These 24 T cell receptor beta chains share one sample of origin, sequenced in a study of neoadjuvant anti-PD-1 for oral cavity cancer. TCRdb's table, derived via immunoSEQ multiplex PCR, lists solely in-frame clones and lacks some. Counted here are fewer than 35,000 clones, about 83% occurring once; the ten biggest clones make up 3.5%. Material: PBMCs, obtained before nivolumab (anti-PD-1) treatment. Source of these receptors: a person aged 35 to 85 with oral cavity squamous cell carcinoma.

The chain couples TRBV6-5 to TRBJ2-7; 10 nucleotides align to TRBD1. CDR1 and CDR2 from the germline V gene are MNHEY and SVGAGI. Trimming cost V 7 bases and J 3 bases; bases outside gene matches: 6. The CDR3 is made up of 14 amino acids. In DNA, the CDR3 is TGTGCCAGCAACCGACAGGGGGCCAACTACGAGCAGTACTTC. This encodes CASNRQGANYEQYF.

The chain is built from TRBV29-1 and TRBJ1-3, with TRBD1 matching over 7 bases. J gave up 4 bases and V 7 bases, and 4 bases lay outside the gene matches. The CDR3 runs 12 residues. CDR1 and CDR2 (germline): SQVTM, ANQGSEA. CDR3 in DNA: TGCAGCGCAGGGACAGCCGGAAACACCATATATTTT. It encodes CSAGTAGNTIYF.

The chain carries TRBV14 and TRBJ1-1; no clear D. Germline CDR1 is SGHDN and CDR2 is FVKESK. The CDR3 consists of 13 residues. V was clipped by 4 bases and J by 1 base, with 7 bases between them. The CDR3 reads CASSPYRNTEAFF. CDR3 DNA: TGTGCCAGCAGCCCATACAGGAACACTGAAGCTTTCTTT.

The chain recombines TRBV19 with TRBJ1-1; possible D gene TRBD1, 5 bases. Trimming shortened V by 3 bases and J by 4 bases, and 12 bases separated the two germline ends. Germline V gene data show CDR1 as LNHDA and CDR2 as SQIVND (reference sequence). The CDR3 contains 14 residues. The CDR3 DNA follows: TGTGCCAGTAGTATGGCAGGGCTGGCCACTGAAGCTTTCTTT. This gives the protein CASSMAGLATEAFF.

This clone was observed a single time. The chain couples TRBV5-6 to TRBJ2-5; D may be TRBD1 (5 bases). The CDR3 totals 13 residues. CDR1 is SGHDT, CDR2 YYEEEE, per germline. V was cut by 4 bases and J by 1 base, with 8 bases left in between. CDR3 bases: TGTGCCAGCAGCCCCGACAGCCAAGAGACCCAGTACTTC. As protein: CASSPDSQETQYF.

This clone came up once. The chain joins TRBV11-2 to TRBJ1-4; the D is unclear. The CDR3 runs 13 residues. Per germline, CDR1 SGHAT and CDR2 FQNNGV. V dropped 6 bases and J dropped 4 bases, with 9 bases sitting between them. Here the CDR3 DNA reads TGTGCCAGCAGAAGGTTTATTAATGAAAAACTGTTTTTT. Its translation is CASRRFINEKLFF.

The rearrangement links TRBV7-2 to TRBJ2-5, with 8 positions matching TRBD2. V shed 3 bases and J 4 bases; nucleotides not matched to a gene: 7. The germline gives CDR1 SGHTA, CDR2 FQGNSA. The CDR3 has 15 amino acids. The CDR3: CASSFGSSGLETQYF. The CDR3 nucleotides are TGTGCCAGCAGCTTCGGGTCTAGCGGGCTAGAGACCCAGTACTTC.

This chain uses TRBV10-3 with TRBJ1-1; D is ambiguous. This CDR3 has 13 amino acids. Trimming left V 9 bases short and J 0 bases short, with 11 bases between. Germline V gene sequence: CDR1 ENHRY, CDR2 SYGVKD. This chain's CDR3 is CAINLGLNTEAFF. The CDR3 DNA follows: TGTGCCATAAACTTGGGTTTGAACACTGAAGCTTTCTTT.

The V and J genes are TRBV6-5 and TRBJ2-2, with 7 nucleotides matching TRBD2. The V and J ends lost 5 bases and 6 bases, in that order; junction bases with no gene match: 0. This CDR3 is built from 12 residues. The germline V gene has CDR1 MNHEY and CDR2 SVGAGI. CDR3 sequence reads: CASSRGAGELFF. DNA for the CDR3: TGTGCCAGCAGTCGGGGGGCCGGGGAGCTGTTTTTT.

The chain's CDR3 is CASSQDRSRYTDTQYF. The CDR3 DNA is TGCGCCAGCAGCCAAGATCGGAGCAGGTACACAGATACGCAGTATTTT. The chain combines TRBV4-3 with TRBJ2-3; D remains ambiguous. The CDR3 totals 16 residues. CDR1 LGHNA and CDR2 YSLEER come from the germline V gene. Trimming pared 0 bases from V and 2 bases from J, leaving 12 bases between.

V gene TRBV4-3 combines with J gene TRBJ2-4, with D maybe TRBD2 (5 bases). The CDR3 extends over 15 amino acids. Per the germline V gene, CDR1 is LGHNA and CDR2 is YSLEER. Trimming removed 4 bases from V and 6 bases from J, with 16 bases in between. In DNA, the CDR3 is TGCGCCAGCAGCCGAGGAATCGAACTAGGAAACATTCAGTACTTC. Its protein product is CASSRGIELGNIQYF.

This chain links TRBV10-2 with TRBJ2-5, with unresolved D. With 6 bases removed from V and 5 bases from J, the gap between germline ends came to 7 bases. In germline, CDR1 is WSHSY, CDR2 SAAADI. The CDR3 covers 11 residues. The CDR3 bases are TGCGCCAGCAGCCGAGTGGAGACCCAGTACTTC. Protein product: CASSRVETQYF.

This sequence joins TRBV19 and TRBJ1-6, with D perhaps TRBD1 (5 bases). The CDR3 length is 16 residues. In germline, CDR1 is LNHDA, CDR2 SQIVND (reference sequence). The ends were cut back, 5 bases at V and 8 bases at J, with 19 bases in the middle. CDR3 bases: TGTGCCAGTAGTCAGCGCGGGGGGAGGGGTGATTCACCCCTCCACTTT. It is translated as CASSQRGGRGDSPLHF.

This clone was counted once. The chain has TRBV5-6 and TRBJ2-3; D is perhaps TRBD2 (5 bases). Germline lookup yields CDR1 SGHDT and CDR2 YYEEEE. This CDR3 has 15 residues. V dropped 4 bases and J dropped 0 bases, with 12 bases sitting between them. DNA for the CDR3: TGTGCCAGCAGCCCAGGCCGGGGAAGCACAGATACGCAGTATTTT. Protein sequence: CASSPGRGSTDTQYF.

This clone was detected only a few times. CDR3 nucleotide sequence: TGCGCCAGCAGCCGGCAGGTCATCTGGAGCCCTAATGAAAAACTGTTTTTT. Translated, it gives CASSRQVIWSPNEKLFF. This rearrangement joins TRBV4-3 to TRBJ1-4; D remains ambiguous. The CDR3 contains 17 residues. Germline-derived CDR1 and CDR2 are LGHNA and YSLEER. The V end lost 4 bases, the J end lost 3 bases, and 18 bases lay between the germline ends.

This clone was observed once. The chain links TRBV29-1 to TRBJ2-1; D possibly corresponds to TRBD2 (6 bases). The CDR3 extends over 14 amino acids. Germline assignment: CDR1 SQVTM and CDR2 ANQGSEA. Trimming removed 6 bases from V and 6 bases from J, with 18 bases in between. In nucleotides, the CDR3 is TGCAGCGTGTCGGGACTGCGAGAGATCAATGAGCAGTTCTTC. It is translated as CSVSGLREINEQFF.

The chain is built from TRBV6-5 and TRBJ1-6; 7 nucleotides agree with TRBD1. The CDR3 runs 14 residues. Germline values: CDR1 MNHEY, CDR2 SVGAGI. Trimming cost V 2 bases and J 6 bases; bases outside gene matches: 1. Written as DNA, the CDR3 is TGTGCCAGCAGTTACGGGGACAGTAATTCACCCCTCCACTTT. This translates into CASSYGDSNSPLHF.

The V call is TRBV2, the J call TRBJ2-2; D is unresolved. The CDR3 covers 13 residues. With 5 bases removed from V and 3 bases from J, the gap between germline ends came to 7 bases. In germline, CDR1 is SNHLY, CDR2 FYNNEI. The CDR3 sequence is CASSKGHTGELFF. CDR3 nucleotides: TGTGCCAGCAGTAAGGGCCACACCGGGGAGCTGTTTTTT.

The chain employs TRBV5-5 and TRBJ1-2, with no clear D. Germline V gene data show CDR1 as SGHKS and CDR2 as YYEKEE (reference sequence). V was clipped by 0 bases and J by 1 base, with 16 bases between them. The CDR3 sequence is 17 residues long. The CDR3, as DNA: TGTGCCAGCAGCTTGGTTTCCAGCAATGAGGTTAACTATGGCTACACCTTC. Protein: CASSLVSSNEVNYGYTF.

This clone has just one count. The V and J genes are TRBV9 and TRBJ2-2; 11 bases agree with TRBD1. This CDR3 contains 17 residues. Germline CDR1 is SGDLS and CDR2 is YYNGEE. The trim removed 4 bases at V and 4 bases at J, leaving 9 bases unmatched. Here the CDR3 reads CASSILPGQGGTGELFF. The CDR3, as DNA: TGTGCCAGCAGCATCTTACCGGGACAGGGGGGCACCGGGGAGCTGTTTTTT.

V usage is TRBV6-5 and J usage is TRBJ1-6; tentative D call: TRBD1 (6 bases). The CDR3 has 14 residues. V was pared by 5 bases and J by 6 bases, with 11 bases between. Germline V gene lookup returns CDR1 MNHEY and CDR2 SVGAGI. CDR3 sequence: CASSLGQFNSPLHF. The CDR3 DNA follows: TGTGCCAGCAGTCTAGGACAGTTTAATTCACCCCTCCACTTT.

The chain recombines TRBV19 with TRBJ1-6, with 9 positions matching TRBD1. The V gene end was trimmed by 8 bases and the J gene end by 9 bases; junction bases not matched to a gene: 2. The germline V gene has CDR1 LNHDA and CDR2 SQIVND (reference sequence). The CDR3 consists of 12 residues. CDR3 in DNA: TGTGCCAGTGGACAGGGGAGTTCACCCCTCCACTTT. It yields the protein CASGQGSSPLHF.

In this sample, this clone turned up a few times. J is TRBJ1-5 and V is TRBV7-8; D gene unclear. Germline V CDR1 and CDR2: SGHVS, FQNEAQ. Deletions cut 1 base from V and 1 base from J, with 14 bases between. This CDR3 region has 17 residues. CDR3 loop: CASSLGRRSGSNQPQHF. CDR3 DNA: TGTGCCAGCAGCTTAGGCAGGAGGAGCGGAAGCAATCAGCCCCAGCATTTT. Filled out from reference TRBV7-8 and TRBJ1-5, the complete variable domain reads GAGVSQSPRYKVAKRGQDVALRCDPISGHVSLFWYQQALGQGPEFLTYFQNEAQLDKSGLPSDRFFAERPEGSVSTLKIQRTQQEDSAVYLCASSLGRRSGSNQPQHFGDGTRLSIL.

The chain employs TRBV5-1 and TRBJ2-5; 10 nucleotides match TRBD2. V lost 5 bases to trimming and J lost 5 bases; unmatched junction nucleotides: 6. Germline CDR1 is SGHRS and CDR2 is YFSETQ. This CDR3 has 14 amino acids. The CDR3 coding sequence is TGCGCCAGCAGGGCAACTAGCGGGGCGGAGACCCAGTACTTC. Translation gives CASRATSGAETQYF.